The next 28 T cell receptor beta chains were all read from a single sample in a study of vaccination and CD4 T cells after COVID-19. Sequencing of the DNA from cultured CD4+ T cells was carried out with the Oncomine TCR Beta short-read assay. Using its own MiXCR run on the PCR reads, TCRdb lists one record per CDR3 protein. The sample includes some 11,000 distinct CDR3 sequences, roughly a fifth of them seen just once. Treatment defined: roughly 10-day PBMC culture with coronavirus spike peptide pools or control peptides (ViraFEST assay). For these TCRs, the target antigens are not known. The specimen comprised CD4+ T cells from blood, cultured in vitro, sampled before SARS-CoV-2 vaccination. Every receptor here comes from a human donor who received a COVID-19 vaccine.

The CDR3 loop is CASSKDLQGRDEQYF. The CDR3 DNA follows: TGTGCCAGCAGCAAAGATTTGCAGGGAAGAGACGAGCAGTACTTC. The chain links TRBV21-1 to TRBJ2-7; the D segment call TRBD1 is taken from the table without a DNA check. TRBV21-1 is listed as a pseudogene. This CDR3 contains 15 residues.

This clonotype has more than one count but fewer than ten. The CDR3 sequence is CASSFGGLETQYF. The CDR3 DNA reads TGTGCCAGCAGTTTTGGGGGATTGGAGACCCAGTACTTC. The V gene is TRBV12-3 or TRBV12-4, the J gene TRBJ2-5; D assignment may be TRBD1 or TRBD2 (5 bases each). V was trimmed by 3 bases and J by 5 bases, leaving 10 bases between them. This CDR3 has 13 residues.

This chain links TRBV7-8 with TRBJ1-4; D remains unclear. V dropped 3 bases and J dropped 0 bases, with 2 bases sitting between them. Germline V lookup: CDR1 SGHVS, CDR2 FQNEAQ. This CDR3 is built from 13 residues. CDR3 nucleotides: TGTGCCAGCAGCTTTGCAACTAATGAAAAACTGTTTTTT. Protein sequence: CASSFATNEKLFF.

The sample holds a few counts of this clonotype. The chain combines TRBV30 with TRBJ2-7, with D possibly being TRBD1 (5 bases). V was clipped by 2 bases and J by 5 bases, with 22 bases between them. Germline V gene data show CDR1 as GTSNPN and CDR2 as SVGIG (reference sequence). The CDR3 extends over 16 amino acids. The CDR3 loop is CAWSSPSDLWGNEQYF. The CDR3, as DNA: TGTGCCTGGAGTTCTCCTTCGGACCTCTGGGGCAACGAGCAGTACTTC. Supplemented by reference TRBV30 and TRBJ2-7, the full variable domain reads SQTIHQWPATLVQPVGSPLSLECTVEGTSNPNLYWYRQAAGRGLQLLFYSVGIGQISSEVPQNLSASRPQDRQFILSSKKLLLSDSGFYLCAWSSPSDLWGNEQYFGPGTRLTVT.

This sequence joins TRBV7-8 and TRBJ1-5; 7 bases fit TRBD1. CDR1 is SGHVS, CDR2 FQNEAQ, per germline. J lost 3 bases, V lost 3 bases, and 2 bases had no gene match. This CDR3 spans 14 amino acids. CDR3 protein: CASSFGQDNQPQHF. Here the CDR3 DNA reads TGTGCCAGCAGCTTCGGACAGGACAATCAGCCCCAGCATTTT.

The chain recombines TRBV5-1 with TRBJ2-5; D remains ambiguous. Germline CDR1 and CDR2: SGHRS and YFSETQ. CDR3 length: 12 residues. V was clipped by 4 bases and J by 4 bases, with 8 bases between them. The CDR3 DNA reads TGCGCCAGCAGCCCGCCGGGAGAGACCCAGTACTTC. Translating it yields CASSPPGETQYF.

The V gene is TRBV19, the J gene TRBJ1-2; a weak D match, TRBD1 (5 bases). This CDR3 has 14 amino acids. CDR1 is LNHDA, CDR2 SQIVND, per germline (reference sequence). V was shortened by 1 base and J by 5 bases, with 11 bases between the two germline ends. CDR3 DNA sequence: TGTGCCAGTAGTATAGCCGGGGCGGATTATGGCTACACCTTC. Translation gives CASSIAGADYGYTF.

The chain couples TRBV2 to TRBJ2-1; 9 bases map to TRBD1. The CDR3 extends over 14 amino acids. The V gene's germline CDR1 is SNHLY and CDR2 FYNNEI. With 5 bases clipped from V and 10 bases from J, the junction kept 9 bases outside the gene matches. CDR3 nucleotide sequence: TGTGCCAGCAGTCTAAGGACAGGGGAGGAGGAGCAGTTCTTC. Its translation is CASSLRTGEEEQFF.

The V and J genes are TRBV9 and TRBJ2-5; TRBD2 matches 12 bases. The CDR3 runs to 16 residues. Per the germline V gene, CDR1 is SGDLS and CDR2 is YYNGEE. The V and J ends lost 0 bases and 2 bases, in that order; junction bases with no gene match: 2. In DNA, the CDR3 is TGTGCCAGCAGCGTAGCTCTAGCGGGGGGGCAAGAGACCCAGTACTTC. It translates to CASSVALAGGQETQYF.

The chain uses TRBV12-5 and TRBJ1-1; D possibly corresponds to TRBD1 (6 bases). The V end was cut by 0 bases, the J end by 8 bases, with 10 bases between. The V gene's germline CDR1 is LGHNT and CDR2 FRNRAP. This CDR3 comprises 13 residues. The CDR3 bases are TGTGCTAGTGGTTTGGTAGGGGGGACAGAAGCTTTCTTT. Translation: CASGLVGGTEAFF. Using reference TRBV12-5 and TRBJ1-1 for the parts outside the CDR3, the full variable domain is DARVTQTPRHKVTEMGQEVTMRCQPILGHNTVFWYRQTMMQGLELLAYFRNRAPLDDSGMPKDRFSAEMPDATLATLKIQPSEPRDSAVYFCASGLVGGTEAFFGQGTRLTVV.

This clonotype was seen a handful of times. J is TRBJ1-6 and V is TRBV19; tentative D call: TRBD1 (5 bases). CDR1 LNHDA and CDR2 SQIVND come from the germline V gene (reference sequence). The V gene lost 7 bases and the J gene lost 7 bases, with 17 bases spanning the gap. The CDR3 consists of 15 residues. The CDR3 DNA sequence: TGTGCCAGTACCCCAAGTCGGGGGGGGAATTCACCCCTCCACTTT. Translated, it gives CASTPSRGGNSPLHF.

The V gene is TRBV7-2, the J gene TRBJ2-4; 16 nucleotides align to TRBD2. The V gene's germline CDR1 is SGHTA and CDR2 FQGNSA. The CDR3 is 18 residues long. The V and J ends lost 4 bases and 0 bases, in that order; junction bases with no gene match: 3. The CDR3 DNA follows: TGTGCCAGCAGCTGGGGACTAGCGGGGGGGATAGCCAAAAACATTCAGTACTTC. Translated: CASSWGLAGGIAKNIQYF.

The count of this clonotype is one. A much larger clone differs by one base, so this may be a read error. This chain joins TRBV6-5 and TRBJ1-6; 7 bases are shared with TRBD1. From germline, CDR1 is MNHEY and CDR2 SVGAGI. There are 15 residues in the CDR3. The CDR3 nucleotides read TGTGCCAACAGTTACTCTGCAGGGGGTAATTCACCCCTCCACTTT. It translates to CANSYSAGGNSPLHF.

This clonotype was detected a few times. The CDR3, as DNA: TGTGCCAGCAGCACGGGGGGGGCACAACAAGAGACCCAGTACTTC. Translation: CASSTGGAQQETQYF. The chain is built from TRBV7-8 and TRBJ2-5, with TRBD2 matching 8 bases. With 5 bases clipped from V and 2 bases from J, the junction kept 7 bases outside the gene matches. The CDR3 consists of 15 residues. Germline CDR1 is SGHVS and CDR2 is FQNEAQ.

In this sample, this clonotype is medium-sized. The chain is built from TRBV6-5 and TRBJ1-2, with D perhaps matching TRBD1 (5 bases). The CDR3 totals 15 residues. CDR1 is MNHEY and CDR2 is SVGAGI in the germline V gene. Trimming took off 2 bases at V and 4 bases at J, with 14 bases between the two ends. The chain's CDR3 is CASSYDGQGVYGYTF. The CDR3 nucleotides read TGTGCCAGCAGTTACGATGGGCAGGGAGTCTATGGCTACACCTTC.

The chain couples TRBV5-1 to TRBJ2-7; D possibly corresponds to TRBD1 (6 bases). CDR1 and CDR2 from the germline V gene are SGHRS and YFSETQ. This CDR3 comprises 15 residues. V lost 0 bases and J lost 3, with 13 bases in between. CDR3 sequence reads: CASSLATGRGYEQYF. CDR3 DNA sequence: TGCGCCAGCAGCTTGGCCACGGGCAGGGGCTACGAGCAGTACTTC.

This clonotype has more than one count but fewer than ten. The gene calls are TRBV25-1 and TRBJ1-2; 10 nucleotides match TRBD1. Germline assignment: CDR1 MGHDK and CDR2 SYGVNS. The CDR3 runs to 16 residues. V was clipped by 1 base and J by 7 bases; unmatched bases: 9. CDR3 DNA: TGTGCCAGCAGTGAATTCGCCGGGACAGGGGCCGGTGGCTACACCTTC. It yields the protein CASSEFAGTGAGGYTF.

The V and J genes are TRBV20-1 and TRBJ1-5; tentatively, D is TRBD1 (5 bases). The germline gives CDR1 DFQATT, CDR2 SNEGSKA (reference sequence). V was trimmed by 3 bases and J by 2 bases, leaving 11 bases between them. The CDR3 totals 14 residues. Here the CDR3 reads CSASKGSGNQPQHF. The CDR3, as DNA: TGCAGTGCTAGTAAGGGGTCGGGCAATCAGCCCCAGCATTTT.

This chain connects TRBV6-5 to TRBJ1-4; the D gene is possibly TRBD1 (6 bases). Deletions cut 0 bases from V and 7 bases from J, with 12 bases between. Germline V gene sequence: CDR1 MNHEY, CDR2 SVGAGI. CDR3 length equals 15 residues. CDR3 DNA sequence: TGTGCCAGCAGTTACTCGGGGGGCGCCGGTGAAAAACTGTTTTTT. It specifies CASSYSGGAGEKLFF.

This clonotype came up a few times. This sequence joins TRBV20-1 and TRBJ2-3; D uncertain. The ends were cut back, 0 bases at V and 2 bases at J, with 6 bases in the middle. CDR1 is DFQATT, CDR2 SNEGSKA, per germline (reference sequence). This CDR3 contains 13 residues. CDR3 loop: CSARESNTDTQYF. The DNA for the CDR3 is TGCAGTGCTAGAGAGTCCAACACAGATACGCAGTATTTT.

V usage is TRBV7-8 and J usage is TRBJ1-1; no firm D call. V was trimmed by 1 base and J by 2 bases, leaving 8 bases between them. Per the germline V gene, CDR1 is SGHVS and CDR2 is FQNEAQ. The CDR3 is 14 amino acids. CDR3 bases: TGTGCCAGCAGCTTAGGCGGTAGAAACACTGAAGCTTTCTTT. Encoded protein: CASSLGGRNTEAFF.

This chain uses TRBV27 with TRBJ1-5, with TRBD1 as a possible D gene (6 bases). Trimming took 6 bases from V and 3 from J, leaving 12 bases between them. CDR1 MNHEY and CDR2 SMNVEV come from the germline V gene (reference sequence). The CDR3 is made up of 14 amino acids. The CDR3 DNA is TGTGCCAGCAGCCGAGACAGGATCAATCAGCCCCAGCATTTT. Translation: CASSRDRINQPQHF.

The V and J genes are TRBV7-8 and TRBJ1-1; 9 nucleotides agree with TRBD1. CDR3 length: 18 residues. The trim removed 0 bases at V and 0 bases at J, leaving 8 bases unmatched. Germline CDR1 is SGHVS and CDR2 is FQNEAQ. The CDR3 DNA reads as TGTGCCAGCAGCTTAGCGCTTTACGGACAGGGGTTGAACACTGAAGCTTTCTTT. It codes for CASSLALYGQGLNTEAFF.

This clonotype showed up just a few times. The V gene is TRBV6-1, the J gene TRBJ2-3; the match to TRBD1 covers 8 bases. Germline V gives CDR1 MNHNS, CDR2 SASEGT. The CDR3 length is 16 residues. With 6 bases clipped from V and 0 bases from J, the junction kept 8 bases outside the gene matches. As DNA, the CDR3 is TGTGCCAGCAGCCAAAGAAGGACAGGGAGCACAGATACGCAGTATTTT. Translated, it gives CASSQRRTGSTDTQYF.

V gene TRBV3-1 combines with J gene TRBJ2-6; D is undetermined. V gave up 1 base and J gave up 0 bases, with 16 bases separating them. CDR1 is LGHDT, CDR2 YNNKEL, per germline (reference sequence). The CDR3 totals 19 residues. CDR3 nucleotide sequence: TGTGCCAGCAGCCAAGGGGTGACAAGGATACGCTCTGGGGCCAACGTCCTGACTTTC. This sequence encodes CASSQGVTRIRSGANVLTF.

This rearrangement joins TRBV28 to TRBJ2-7; the match to TRBD1 covers 8 bases. Germline CDR1 reads MDHEN; CDR2 reads SYDVKM. V dropped 6 bases and J dropped 4; count of bases not matched to a gene: 8. The CDR3 runs 14 residues. The CDR3 spells CASSYTGGRYEQYF. The CDR3 nucleotides read TGTGCCAGCAGCTACACAGGGGGAAGGTACGAGCAGTACTTC.

This clonotype is medium-sized (0.01 to 0.1%) within its sample. The chain uses TRBV6-1 and TRBJ2-5; 9 bases are shared with TRBD2. The V gene's germline CDR1 is MNHNS and CDR2 SASEGT. The CDR3 has 15 amino acids. Losses at the gene ends were 8 bases for V and 1 base for J; bases not matched to a gene: 8. The CDR3 bases are TGTGCCAGCGGACGAGAGCGGGGGGCCCAAGAGACCCAGTACTTC. Translation: CASGRERGAQETQYF.

The V call is TRBV20-1, the J call TRBJ2-5, with TRBD1 matching over 10 bases. This CDR3 is built from 14 residues. The V gene's germline CDR1 is DFQATT and CDR2 SNEGSKA (reference sequence). V was clipped by 6 bases and J by 3 bases; unmatched bases: 7. The CDR3 region is CSAVTGGFEETQYF. Written as DNA, the CDR3 is TGCAGTGCAGTGACAGGGGGCTTTGAAGAGACCCAGTACTTC.